The rows below give T cell receptor beta chains drawn from one sample of a study of spatial heterogeneity in lung cancer. TCRdb processed the 5' RACE reads anew with MiXCR; each CDR3 protein has one entry. The data show around 12,000 distinct CDR3 sequences, roughly 5.2% seen once. Sequenced here: lung tumor tissue, sampled at surgery. The receptors were gathered from a male donor with early-stage non-small cell lung cancer. Both conserved end residues are part of each CDR3. D genes are given only for firm matches. Expanded clones get a size class; other rows say once, few or many, or leave the size out.

>-|TRBJ2-1|once|TRBV20-1
TGCAGTGCTAGAGATCGACGGGGTCCTAATGAGCAGTTCTTC
CSARDRRGPNEQFF
>TRBD1|TRBJ1-1|many|TRBV14
TGTGCCAGCAGCCAACCGGGACAGGGAGGCACTGAAGCTTTCTTT
CASSQPGQGGTEAFF
>-|TRBJ1-1|many|TRBV20-1
TGCAGTGCTAGAGGGCGGATGAACACTGAAGCTTTCTTT
CSARGRMNTEAFF
>-|TRBJ2-4|medium-sized|TRBV6-2/TRBV6-3
TGTGCCAGCAGTTACGAATCCCCGGTCAACAGGAGGAACATTCAGTACTTC
CASSYESPVNRRNIQYF
>TRBD1|TRBJ2-3|many|TRBV18
TGTGCCAGCTCACCCAGGGGGTCGACCACAGATACGCAGTATTTT
CASSPRGSTTDTQYF
>-|TRBJ2-2|few|TRBV6-2/TRBV6-3
TGTGCCAGCAGTTGGATTTACGGGGAGCTGTTTTTT
CASSWIYGELFF
>-|TRBJ2-3|many|TRBV9
TGTGCCAGCAGCGTGACCCCAGCGAGCACAGATACGCAGTATTTT
CASSVTPASTDTQYF
>-|TRBJ2-2|many|TRBV6-2/TRBV6-3
TGTGCCAGCAGTTACTCGTTTGGTACGGGCACCGGGGAGCTGTTTTTT
CASSYSFGTGTGELFF
>-|TRBJ1-1|few|TRBV3-1
TGTGCCAGCAGCCAGATGGACCTGAGGCACACTGAAGCTTTCTTT
CASSQMDLRHTEAFF
>-|TRBJ2-3|many|TRBV2
TGTGCCAGCAGTGAAGAAGACCGCCCCAAGGTAGATACGCAGTATTTT
CASSEEDRPKVDTQYF
>-|TRBJ1-2|many|TRBV27
TGTGCCAGCAGAACACTCCTAGGGGAGTACTATGGCTACACCTTC
CASRTLLGEYYGYTF
>-|TRBJ1-6|many|TRBV7-2
TGTGCCAGCAGCCAAGGAGTTAATTCACCCCTCCACTTT
CASSQGVNSPLHF
>-|TRBJ1-2|many|TRBV12-3/TRBV12-4
TGTGCCAGCAGTCGGGAGCGTTACTATGGCTACACCTTC
CASSRERYYGYTF
>TRBD2|TRBJ2-1|medium-sized|TRBV12-3/TRBV12-4
TGTGCCAGCAGACCGAGCGGGATGAGAGGCAATGAGCAGTTCTTC
CASRPSGMRGNEQFF
>-|TRBJ2-1|-|TRBV7-2
TGTGCCAGCAGCTTTACAATCGACGGCCTGGGGGAGCAGTTCTTC
CASSFTIDGLGEQFF
>-|TRBJ2-7|many|TRBV5-1
TGCGCCAGCAGCTTGGGGGAACCGTCCTACGAGCAGTACTTC
CASSLGEPSYEQYF
>-|TRBJ1-1|many|TRBV7-9
TGTGCCAGCAGCCTACGAACCCTGAACACTGAAGCTTTCTTT
CASSLRTLNTEAFF
>-|TRBJ1-2|many|TRBV15
TGTGCCACCAGCAGGGACACGGTCGGCTACACCTTC
CATSRDTVGYTF
>-|TRBJ1-4|many|TRBV5-5
TGTGCCAGCAGCTTGGGGACAGACGCAACTAATGAAAAACTGTTTTTT
CASSLGTDATNEKLFF
>-|TRBJ2-5|-|TRBV7-2
TGTGCCAGCAGCTTTGCGGGACCCGAGACCCAGTACTTC
CASSFAGPETQYF
>-|TRBJ2-5|many|TRBV24-1
TGTGCCACCAGCCCCAACAGGTTCCAAGAGACCCAGTACTTC
CATSPNRFQETQYF
>TRBD1|TRBJ1-3|many|TRBV7-2
TGTGCCAGCAGTACAGGGGGAGGAGGAAACACCATATATTTT
CASSTGGGGNTIYF
>-|TRBJ1-1|many|TRBV6-6
TGTGCCAGCAGTTCCCCAGACAGCCTAAACACTGAAGCTTTCTTT
CASSSPDSLNTEAFF
>TRBD1|TRBJ2-7|-|TRBV6-1
TGTGCCAGTTGGACAGGGGAGCAATATGAGCAGTACTTC
CASWTGEQYEQYF
>TRBD2|TRBJ2-3|many|TRBV12-3/TRBV12-4
TGTGCCAGCAGTTGGCTAGCGGGGGGCACAGATACGCAGTATTTT
CASSWLAGGTDTQYF
>-|TRBJ1-6|medium-sized|TRBV6-5
TGTGCCAGCAGTCCCAGGGTTTTCAATTCACCCCTCCACTTT
CASSPRVFNSPLHF
>TRBD1|TRBJ2-3|many|TRBV28
TGTGCCAGCCTTCCGGGACAGGGGTTCACAGATACGCAGTATTTT
CASLPGQGFTDTQYF
>-|TRBJ1-1|many|TRBV13
TGTGCCAGCAGCCTGGACCCAAACACTGAAGCTTTCTTT
CASSLDPNTEAFF
>TRBD1|TRBJ1-1|many|TRBV20-1
TGCAGTGCTAGAGATCTAAGGGGGCCGAACACTGAAGCTTTCTTT
CSARDLRGPNTEAFF
>-|TRBJ1-4|many|TRBV18
TGTGCCAGCTCACGGGGACAAACTAATGAAAAACTGTTTTTT
CASSRGQTNEKLFF
>-|TRBJ2-6|few|TRBV18
TGTGCCAGCTCATTTCGACAGGCCACCTCTGGGGCCAACGTCCTGACTTTC
CASSFRQATSGANVLTF
>-|TRBJ1-6|many|TRBV6-6
TGTGCCAGCAGTCTTCCCGGTGCAGAAGGTTCACCCCTCCACTTT
CASSLPGAEGSPLHF
>-|TRBJ1-1|many|TRBV12-3/TRBV12-4
TGTGCCAGCAGTTCTAGACCGGGAGCTTTCTTT
CASSSRPGAFF
>TRBD1|TRBJ2-3|-|TRBV6-2/TRBV6-3
TGTGCCAGCAGTCCCCGGACAGGGGGAGGAGCAGATACGCAGTATTTT
CASSPRTGGGADTQYF
>-|TRBJ1-4|many|TRBV20-1
TGCAGTGCTAGAGTGGGGGTACTTGATGAAAAACTGTTTTTT
CSARVGVLDEKLFF
>-|TRBJ1-2|many|TRBV6-5
TGTGCCAGCGGGGATTTGGGGGGCTACACCTTC
CASGDLGGYTF
>TRBD2|TRBJ2-3|many|TRBV6-6
TGTGCCAGCAGTTGGAACCTAGCGGTTAGCACAGATACGCAGTATTTT
CASSWNLAVSTDTQYF
>-|TRBJ2-3|medium-sized|TRBV12-3/TRBV12-4
TGTGCCAGCAGCGGTCTAGGAGGGACAGATACGCAGTATTTT
CASSGLGGTDTQYF
>-|TRBJ1-1|medium-sized|TRBV6-6
TGTGCCAGCAGTTACTCGTGGGTGGGGACTGAAGCTTTCTTT
CASSYSWVGTEAFF
>-|TRBJ2-2|many|TRBV11-3
TGTGCCAGCAGCTTGTACAGGGCCGAAAACACCGGGGAGCTGTTTTTT
CASSLYRAENTGELFF
>TRBD1|TRBJ1-4|many|TRBV19
TGTGCCAGTAGTACAGGGAGACAGGGACTACGGGAAAAACTGTTTTTT
CASSTGRQGLREKLFF
>TRBD2|TRBJ2-4|medium-sized|TRBV7-3
TGTGCCAGCAGCCCCTTGGAGCGGGAGGTACCACCACAAAAAAACATTCAGTACTTC
CASSPLEREVPPQKNIQYF
>-|TRBJ2-2|medium-sized|TRBV7-8
TGTGCCAGCAGCTTAGAGGCGGTCACCGGGGAGCTGTTTTTT
CASSLEAVTGELFF
>-|TRBJ2-4|many|TRBV4-2
TGTGCCAGCATGTCGTCTGGGGAGCCAAACATTCAGTACTTC
CASMSSGEPNIQYF
>-|TRBJ2-3|many|TRBV20-1
TGCAGTGCTAGAGATGGAAATACGCAGTATTTT
CSARDGNTQYF
>-|TRBJ1-4|many|TRBV20-1
TGCAGTGCTAAGTGGGGAGGAGAAAAACTGTTTTTT
CSAKWGGEKLFF
>TRBD1|TRBJ1-1|many|TRBV12-3/TRBV12-4
TGTGCCACCAATATTAGACAGGGCACTGAAGCTTTCTTT
CATNIRQGTEAFF
>TRBD2|TRBJ2-1|many|TRBV11-2
TGTGCCAGCAGCTTCTGGTTGGCGGGGGGGCGGAATGAGCAGTTCTTC
CASSFWLAGGRNEQFF
>TRBD1|TRBJ2-5|many|TRBV7-9
TGTGCCAGCAGCAGGACAGGGGAAGAGACCCAGTACTTC
CASSRTGEETQYF
>-|TRBJ2-3|many|TRBV27
TGTGCCAGCAGCCCGATGGCAGATACGCAGTATTTT
CASSPMADTQYF
>-|TRBJ2-3|many|TRBV5-1
TGCGCCAGCAGCTTGGATGTAGATACGCAGTATTTT
CASSLDVDTQYF
>-|TRBJ2-5|many|TRBV18
TGTGCCAGCTCACCGCCCAGGGTGCGAGATAACAAGCGGCAAGAGACCCAGTACTTC
CASSPPRVRDNKRQETQYF
>-|TRBJ2-2|many|TRBV5-4
TGTGCCAGCAGCGGACAGAACACCGGGGAGCTGTTTTTT
CASSGQNTGELFF
>-|TRBJ1-2|many|TRBV27
TGTGCCAGCAGTCCCGGGGAGATCTATGGCTACACCTTC
CASSPGEIYGYTF
>-|TRBJ2-1|few|TRBV6-2/TRBV6-3
TGTGCCAGCAGTTACTTGGGACGTCGTGAGCAGTTCTTC
CASSYLGRREQFF
>-|TRBJ1-2|many|TRBV7-2
TGTGCCAGCAGCGCGATCGCCAACTATGGCTACACCTTC
CASSAIANYGYTF
>TRBD2|TRBJ2-5|few|TRBV20-1
TGCAGTGCAAAACAGACTAGCGGCCAAGAGACCCAGTACTTC
CSAKQTSGQETQYF
>-|TRBJ2-2|many|TRBV6-2/TRBV6-3
TGTGCCAGCAGTTCGGGGGGCCCCACCGGGGAGCTGTTTTTT
CASSSGGPTGELFF